The clone carrying this T cell receptor (beta chain) was seen a few times. This sample is part of a study of early T cells in non-severe SARS-CoV-2 infection. Germline CDR1 and CDR2: SGHTA and FQGNSA. The CDR3 has 16 residues. V shed 5 bases and J shed 0 bases, with 14 bases lying between them. A single record per CDR3 protein comes from TCRdb applying MiXCR to the 5' RACE reads. This table has 30,000 or so distinct CDR3 sequences, around 5.2% appearing once. This TCR was sampled from an adult who was a healthcare worker with PCR-confirmed SARS-CoV-2 infection or an uninfected control (not recorded which). The rearrangement links TRBV7-2 to TRBJ1-3; D may be TRBD1 (6 bases). Sequencing input: whole blood. The CDR3 DNA follows: TGTGCCAGCAGCCCAGGGGCCGACCACTCTGGAAACACCATATATTTT. Protein product: CASSPGADHSGNTIYF.